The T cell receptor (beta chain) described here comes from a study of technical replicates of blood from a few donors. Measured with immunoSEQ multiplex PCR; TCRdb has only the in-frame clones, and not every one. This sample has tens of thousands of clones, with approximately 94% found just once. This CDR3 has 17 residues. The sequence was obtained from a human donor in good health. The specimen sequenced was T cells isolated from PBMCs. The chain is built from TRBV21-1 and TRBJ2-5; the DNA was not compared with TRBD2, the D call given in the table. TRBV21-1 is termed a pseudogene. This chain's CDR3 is CASIYRGLAGEQETQYF. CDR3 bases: TGTGCCAGCATCTACCGAGGACTAGCGGGAGAACAAGAGACCCAGTACTTC.